Following are 12 T cell receptor beta chains from one sample sequenced in a study of T cell repertoires in urothelial bladder cancer (dated by TCRdb to about 2019). The method was the immunoSEQ multiplex PCR assay. TCRdb obtained this table from immuneACCESS and retained in-frame rearrangements with V and J assigned. These tables miss some clones; where compared with another copy, unresolved V genes account for less than half of the shortfall, and the remainder is unexplained. Within this sample are around 6,400 clones, with roughly two thirds of them counted one time only. The ten largest clones represent approximately 12% of the sample. The sample comprised tumor-infiltrating cells from bladder cancer. These receptors came from a human donor with urothelial carcinoma.

The chain combines TRBV29-1 with TRBJ1-2; 9 positions agree with TRBD1. Germline V gene sequence: CDR1 SQVTM, CDR2 ANQGSEA. V lost 5 bases, J lost 8 bases, and 6 bases stayed unmatched. This CDR3 is 12 amino acids long. The CDR3 nucleotides read TGCAGCGTTCCGGGACAGGGAGAGGGCTACACCTTC. This codes for CSVPGQGEGYTF.

This clone appeared a few times. The CDR3 sequence: CASSARQNTEAFF. CDR3 in DNA: TGTGCCAGCTCAGCCCGACAGAACACTGAAGCTTTCTTT. The genes are TRBV18 and TRBJ1-1; D call uncertain. Germline CDR1 and CDR2: KGHSH and LQKENI. With 5 bases removed from V and 1 base from J, the gap between germline ends came to 8 bases. The CDR3 length is 13 residues.

This chain uses TRBV5-1 with TRBJ1-3; D possibly corresponds to TRBD1 (5 bases). The CDR3 runs 13 residues. V was trimmed by 5 bases and J by 3 bases, leaving 9 bases between them. Germline CDR1 and CDR2: SGHRS and YFSETQ. Written as DNA, the CDR3 is TGCGCCAGCAGTGGGACGATTGGAAACACCATATATTTT. This sequence encodes CASSGTIGNTIYF.

The V gene is TRBV28, the J gene TRBJ2-7, with D possibly TRBD1 on 5 matching bases. The CDR3 consists of 15 residues. Trimming left V 6 bases short and J 0 bases short, with 15 bases between. CDR1 is MDHEN and CDR2 is SYDVKM in the germline V gene. The CDR3 protein is CASSLQGAGSYEQYF. DNA for the CDR3: TGTGCCAGCAGCCTTCAGGGTGCAGGCTCCTACGAGCAGTACTTC. The full variable domain, its missing parts supplied by reference TRBV28 and TRBJ2-7, is DVKVTQSSRYLVKRTGEKVFLECVQDMDHENMFWYRQDPGLGLRLIYFSYDVKMKEKGDIPEGYSVSREKKERFSLILESASTNQTSMYLCASSLQGAGSYEQYFGPGTRLTVT.

The chain uses TRBV10-3 and TRBJ1-5; 7 bases map to TRBD1. The V segment lost 6 bases and the J segment 5 bases; nucleotides outside the gene matches: 7. This CDR3 has 14 amino acids. The germline V gene has CDR1 ENHRY and CDR2 SYGVKD. The CDR3 DNA is TGTGCCATCAGCAGGGGGTGGCAGGATCAGCCCCAGCATTTT. Its protein product is CAISRGWQDQPQHF.

The gene calls are TRBV30 and TRBJ1-4; D may be TRBD1 (6 bases). The V gene's germline CDR1 is GTSNPN and CDR2 SVGIG (reference sequence). This CDR3 comprises 14 residues. Deletions cut 5 bases from V and 7 bases from J, with 17 bases between. CDR3 region: CAWGLRGGAEKLFF. The CDR3 DNA follows: TGTGCCTGGGGCCTCAGGGGCGGCGCTGAAAAACTGTTTTTT.

Within the sample, this clone is large (0.1 to 1%). V usage is TRBV7-8 and J usage is TRBJ2-3; 7 nucleotides align to TRBD1. From germline, CDR1 is SGHVS and CDR2 FQNEAQ. V lost 1 base to trimming and J lost 7 bases; unmatched junction nucleotides: 2. The CDR3 has 13 residues. CDR3: CASSLEQGNTQYF. Written as DNA, the CDR3 is TGTGCCAGCAGCTTAGAACAGGGGAATACGCAGTATTTT.

This clone was detected a few times. The V and J genes are TRBV29-1 and TRBJ1-1, with no clear D. Germline CDR1 SQVTM, CDR2 ANQGSEA. The CDR3 totals 13 residues. V lost 0 bases to trimming and J lost 1 base, with 6 bases between them. In nucleotides, the CDR3 is TGCAGCGTTGAAGAGTCTCCGAACACTGAAGCTTTCTTT. This codes for CSVEESPNTEAFF. Filled out from reference TRBV29-1 and TRBJ1-1, the complete variable domain reads SAVISQKPSRDICQRGTSLTIQCQVDSQVTMMFWYRQQPGQSLTLIATANQGSEATYESGFVIDKFPISRPNLTFSTLTVSNMSPEDSSIYLCSVEESPNTEAFFGQGTRLTVV.

This clone occurred a few times. The chain employs TRBV7-8 and TRBJ2-1, with TRBD2 matching 10 bases. The CDR3 is 15 amino acids. With 0 bases clipped from V and 7 bases from J, the junction kept 3 bases outside the gene matches. Looked up from germline, CDR1 is SGHVS and CDR2 is FQNEAQ. The CDR3 spells CASSLAATSGNEQFF. CDR3 DNA: TGTGCCAGCAGCTTAGCGGCGACTAGCGGGAATGAGCAGTTCTTC.

V and J are TRBV28 and TRBJ1-6; 11 bases fit TRBD1. V shed 6 bases, J shed 7 bases, and the junction held 14 bases outside the gene matches. The CDR3 covers 18 residues. From germline, CDR1 is MDHEN and CDR2 SYDVKM. The DNA for the CDR3 is TGTGCCAGCAGCTTAATCCGGGACAGGGGGACCGCCAATTCACCCCTCCACTTT. Protein: CASSLIRDRGTANSPLHF.

This clone was counted only a few times. The chain joins TRBV4-2 to TRBJ2-1, with TRBD2 identical over 8 bases. The CDR3 is 16 amino acids. V lost 2 bases and J lost 6; bases outside the gene matches: 9. The germline gives CDR1 LGHNA, CDR2 YNFKEQ. The CDR3 is CASSQSPPSGLNEQFF. CDR3 nucleotide sequence: TGTGCCAGCAGCCAAAGCCCCCCTAGCGGGCTCAATGAGCAGTTCTTC.

The chain is built from TRBV27 and TRBJ2-5; no clear D gene. CDR3 length: 14 amino acids. In germline, CDR1 is MNHEY, CDR2 SMNVEV (reference sequence). Trimming cost V 5 bases and J 5 bases, with 15 bases left between them. The CDR3 DNA is TGTGCCAGCAGTCCCTTCTCGCCCCGGGAGACCCAGTACTTC. It is translated as CASSPFSPRETQYF.